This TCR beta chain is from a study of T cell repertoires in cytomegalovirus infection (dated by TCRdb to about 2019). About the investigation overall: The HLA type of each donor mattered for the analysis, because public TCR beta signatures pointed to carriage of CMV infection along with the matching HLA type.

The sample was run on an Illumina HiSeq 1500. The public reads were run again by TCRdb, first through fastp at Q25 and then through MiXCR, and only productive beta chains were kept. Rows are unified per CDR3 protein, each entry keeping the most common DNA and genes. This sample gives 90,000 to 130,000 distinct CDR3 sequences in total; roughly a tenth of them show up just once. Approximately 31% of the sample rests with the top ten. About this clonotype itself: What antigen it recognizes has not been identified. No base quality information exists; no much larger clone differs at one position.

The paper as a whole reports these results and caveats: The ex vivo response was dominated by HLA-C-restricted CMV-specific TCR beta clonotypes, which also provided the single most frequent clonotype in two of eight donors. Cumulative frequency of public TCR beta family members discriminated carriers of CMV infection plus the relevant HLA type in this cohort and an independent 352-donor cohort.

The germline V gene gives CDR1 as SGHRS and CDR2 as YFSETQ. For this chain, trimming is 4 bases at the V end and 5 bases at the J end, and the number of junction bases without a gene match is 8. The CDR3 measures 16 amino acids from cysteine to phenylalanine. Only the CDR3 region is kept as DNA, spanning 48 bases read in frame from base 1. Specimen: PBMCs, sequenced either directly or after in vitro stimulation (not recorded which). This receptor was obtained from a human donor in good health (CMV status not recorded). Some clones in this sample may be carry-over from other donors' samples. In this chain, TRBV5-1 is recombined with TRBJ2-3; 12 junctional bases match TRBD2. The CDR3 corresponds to CASSAGTSGSKDTQYF. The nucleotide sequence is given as TGCGCCAGCAGCGCAGGGACTAGCGGGTCAAAAGATACGCAGTATTTT. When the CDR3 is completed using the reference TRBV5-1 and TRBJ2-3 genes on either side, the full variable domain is KAGVTQTPRYLIKTRGQQVTLSCSPISGHRSVSWYQQTPGQGLQFLFEYFSETQRNKGNFPGRFSGRQFSNSRSEMNVSTLELGDSALYLCASSAGTSGSKDTQYFGPGTRLTVL.